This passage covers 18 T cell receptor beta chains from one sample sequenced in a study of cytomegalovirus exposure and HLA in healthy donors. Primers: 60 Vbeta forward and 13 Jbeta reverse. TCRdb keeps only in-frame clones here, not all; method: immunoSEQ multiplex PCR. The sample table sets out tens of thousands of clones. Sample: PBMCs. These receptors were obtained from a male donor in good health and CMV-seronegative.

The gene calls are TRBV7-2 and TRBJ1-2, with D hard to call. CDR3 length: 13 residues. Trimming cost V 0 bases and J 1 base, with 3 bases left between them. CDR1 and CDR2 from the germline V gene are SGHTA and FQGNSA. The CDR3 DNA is TGTGCCAGCAGCTTAGCCCTTAACTATGGCTACACCTTC. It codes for CASSLALNYGYTF.

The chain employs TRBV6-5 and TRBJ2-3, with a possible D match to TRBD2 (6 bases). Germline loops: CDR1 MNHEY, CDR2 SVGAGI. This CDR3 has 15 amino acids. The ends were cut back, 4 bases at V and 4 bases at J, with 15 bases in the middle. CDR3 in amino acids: CASSSWDRRADTQYF. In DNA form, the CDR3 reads TGTGCCAGCAGTTCCTGGGACCGGAGGGCAGATACGCAGTATTTT.

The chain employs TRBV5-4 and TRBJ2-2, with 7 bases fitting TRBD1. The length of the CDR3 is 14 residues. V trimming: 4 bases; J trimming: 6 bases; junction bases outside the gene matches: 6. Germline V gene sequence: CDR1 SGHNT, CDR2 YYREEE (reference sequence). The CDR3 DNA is TGTGCCAGCAGCCCAGGGACAGCCGCCGGGGAGCTGTTTTTT. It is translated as CASSPGTAAGELFF.

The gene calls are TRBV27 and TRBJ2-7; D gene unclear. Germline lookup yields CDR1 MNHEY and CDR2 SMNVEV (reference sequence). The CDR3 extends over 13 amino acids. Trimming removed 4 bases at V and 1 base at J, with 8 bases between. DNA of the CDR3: TGTGCCAGCAGTTCCGGGTGGTCCTACGAGCAGTACTTC. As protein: CASSSGWSYEQYF.

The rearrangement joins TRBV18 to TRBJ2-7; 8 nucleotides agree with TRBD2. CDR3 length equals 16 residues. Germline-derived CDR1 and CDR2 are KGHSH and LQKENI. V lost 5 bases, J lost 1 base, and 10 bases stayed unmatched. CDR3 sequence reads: CASSEGRPSGSYEQYF. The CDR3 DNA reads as TGTGCCAGCTCAGAAGGCAGGCCTAGCGGGTCCTACGAGCAGTACTTC.

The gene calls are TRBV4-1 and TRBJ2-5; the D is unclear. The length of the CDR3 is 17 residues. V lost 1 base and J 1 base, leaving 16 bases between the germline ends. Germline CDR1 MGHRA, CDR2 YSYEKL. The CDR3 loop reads CASSQGISSGSQETQYF. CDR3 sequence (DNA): TGCGCCAGCAGCCAAGGTATATCTTCAGGTTCCCAAGAGACCCAGTACTTC.

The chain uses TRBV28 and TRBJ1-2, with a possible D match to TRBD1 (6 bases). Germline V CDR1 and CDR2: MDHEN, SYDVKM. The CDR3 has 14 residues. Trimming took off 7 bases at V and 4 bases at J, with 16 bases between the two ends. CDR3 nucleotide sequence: TGTGCCAGCAATCTCGAGGGGGTTGGCTATGGCTACACCTTC. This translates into CASNLEGVGYGYTF.

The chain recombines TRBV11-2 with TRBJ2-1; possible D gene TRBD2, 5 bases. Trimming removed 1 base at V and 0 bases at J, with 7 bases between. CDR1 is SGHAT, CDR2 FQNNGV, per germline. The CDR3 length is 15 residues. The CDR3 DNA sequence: TGTGCCAGCAGCTTAGGGAGGTACTCCTACAATGAGCAGTTCTTC. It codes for CASSLGRYSYNEQFF.

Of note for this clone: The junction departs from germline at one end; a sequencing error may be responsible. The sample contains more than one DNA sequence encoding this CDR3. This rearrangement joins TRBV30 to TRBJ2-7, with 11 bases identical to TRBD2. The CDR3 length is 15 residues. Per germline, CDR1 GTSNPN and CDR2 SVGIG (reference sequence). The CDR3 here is CAWSSITSGSYEQYF. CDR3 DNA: TGTGCCTGGAGTTCCATCACTAGCGGGAGCTACGAGCAATACTTC.

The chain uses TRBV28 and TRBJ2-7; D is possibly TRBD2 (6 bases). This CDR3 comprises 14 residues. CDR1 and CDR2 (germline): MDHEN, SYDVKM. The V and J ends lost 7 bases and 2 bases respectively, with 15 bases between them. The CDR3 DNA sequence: TGTGCCAGCACCTCGGGGGTTCCTCCCTACGAGCAGTACTTC. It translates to CASTSGVPPYEQYF.

The CDR3 spells CASSLDPGVRYTF. CDR3 in DNA: TGTGCCAGCAGCTTAGACCCAGGGGTTCGCTACACCTTC. The chain employs TRBV7-8 and TRBJ1-2, with D possibly TRBD1 on 6 matching bases. Germline values: CDR1 SGHVS, CDR2 FQNEAQ. This CDR3 is 13 amino acids long. V lost 1 base and J 9 bases, leaving 12 bases between the germline ends.

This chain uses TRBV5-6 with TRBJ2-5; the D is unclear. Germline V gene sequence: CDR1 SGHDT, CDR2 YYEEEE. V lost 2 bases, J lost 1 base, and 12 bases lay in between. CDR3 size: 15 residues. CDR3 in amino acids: CASSFGPRPQETQYF. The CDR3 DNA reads TGTGCCAGCAGCTTCGGTCCCAGGCCCCAAGAGACCCAGTACTTC.

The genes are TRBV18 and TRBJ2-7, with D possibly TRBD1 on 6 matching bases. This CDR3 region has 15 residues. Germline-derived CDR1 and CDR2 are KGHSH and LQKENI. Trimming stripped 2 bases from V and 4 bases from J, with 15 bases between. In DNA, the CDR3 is TGTGCCAGCTCACCAACGGGCAGGGGAAAGTACGAGCAGTACTTC. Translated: CASSPTGRGKYEQYF. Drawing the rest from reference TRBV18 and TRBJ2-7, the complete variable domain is NAGVMQNPRHLVRRRGQEARLRCSPMKGHSHVYWYRQLPEEGLKFMVYLQKENIIDESGMPKERFSAEFPKEGPSILRIQQVVRGDSAAYFCASSPTGRGKYEQYFGPGTRLTVT.

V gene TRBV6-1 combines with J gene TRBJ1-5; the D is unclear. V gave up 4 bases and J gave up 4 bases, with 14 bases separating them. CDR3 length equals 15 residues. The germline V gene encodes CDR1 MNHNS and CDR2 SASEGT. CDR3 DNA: TGTGCCAGCAGTGTAGTGATAGAGGGAAATCAGCCCCAGCATTTT. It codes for CASSVVIEGNQPQHF.

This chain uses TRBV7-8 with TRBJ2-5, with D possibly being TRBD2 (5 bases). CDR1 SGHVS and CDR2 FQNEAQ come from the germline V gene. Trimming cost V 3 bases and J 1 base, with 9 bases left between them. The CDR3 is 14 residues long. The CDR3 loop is CASSLRRTQETQYF. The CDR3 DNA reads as TGTGCCAGCAGCTTGCGGAGGACCCAAGAGACCCAGTACTTC.

The CDR3, as DNA: TGTGCCAGCAACCAGGGGAGGGTGCAGTACTTC. Protein sequence: CASNQGRVQYF. This sequence joins TRBV6-5 and TRBJ2-7; D perhaps matches TRBD2 (7 bases). The CDR3 totals 11 residues. Germline CDR1 MNHEY, CDR2 SVGAGI. V lost 7 bases and J lost 9, with 13 bases in between.

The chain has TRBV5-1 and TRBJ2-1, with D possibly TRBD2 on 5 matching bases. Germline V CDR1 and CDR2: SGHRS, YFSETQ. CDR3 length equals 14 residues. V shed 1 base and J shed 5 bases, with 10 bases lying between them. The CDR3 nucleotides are TGCGCCAGCAGCTTGAAACTAGAAAACAATGAGCAGTTCTTC. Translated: CASSLKLENNEQFF.

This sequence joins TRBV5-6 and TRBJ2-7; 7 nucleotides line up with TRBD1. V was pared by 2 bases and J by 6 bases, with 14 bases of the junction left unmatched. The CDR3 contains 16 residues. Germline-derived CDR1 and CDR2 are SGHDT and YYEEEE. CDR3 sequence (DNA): TGTGCCAGCAGCTTTGGGATGACCTCCGAGGGGGCCGAGCAGTACTTC. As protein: CASSFGMTSEGAEQYF. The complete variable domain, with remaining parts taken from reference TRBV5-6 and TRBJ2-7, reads DAGVTQSPTHLIKTRGQQVTLRCSPKSGHDTVSWYQQALGQGPQFIFQYYEEEERQRGNFPDRFSGHQFPNYSSELNVNALLLGDSALYLCASSFGMTSEGAEQYFGPGTRLTVT.